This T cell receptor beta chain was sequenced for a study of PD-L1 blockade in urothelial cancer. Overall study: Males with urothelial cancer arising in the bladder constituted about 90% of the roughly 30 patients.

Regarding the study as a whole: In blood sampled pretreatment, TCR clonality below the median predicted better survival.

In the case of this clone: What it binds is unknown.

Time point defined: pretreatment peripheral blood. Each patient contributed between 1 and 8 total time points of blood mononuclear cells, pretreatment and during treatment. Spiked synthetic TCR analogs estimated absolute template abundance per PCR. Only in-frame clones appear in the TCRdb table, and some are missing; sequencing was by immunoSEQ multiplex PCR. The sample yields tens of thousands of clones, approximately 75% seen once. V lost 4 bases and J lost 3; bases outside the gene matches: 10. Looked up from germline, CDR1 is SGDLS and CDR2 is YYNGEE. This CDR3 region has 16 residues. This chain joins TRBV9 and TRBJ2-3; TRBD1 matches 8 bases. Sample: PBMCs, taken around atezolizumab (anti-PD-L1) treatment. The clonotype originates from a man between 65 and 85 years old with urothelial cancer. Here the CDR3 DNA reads TGTGCCAGCAGCTCGCAGGGGGCCGGGTGGACAGATACGCAGTATTTT. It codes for CASSSQGAGWTDTQYF.